This T cell receptor (beta chain) was captured by sequencing in a study of T cells in Graves' hyperthyroidism and ophthalmopathy. Study details: Sampling of peripheral blood happened at initial diagnosis, prior to any treatment.

Amplification yielded TCR beta CDR3 regions, with RNA transcripts as the source. The TCR CDR3 was amplified in a first-round RT-PCR using the HTBI primer set. TCRdb reprocessed the multiplex PCR reads via MiXCR and lists one record per CDR3 protein. The data show about 350,000 distinct CDR3 sequences, roughly a sixth seen once. Germline loops: CDR1 SQVTM, CDR2 ANQGSEA. The V gene end was trimmed by 5 bases and the J gene end by 3 bases; junction bases not matched to a gene: 2. CDR3 size: 13 residues. Researchers barred patients who had uncontrolled infection, other autoimmune disease, pregnancy or lactation. Diagnoses were established using clinical symptoms, serum thyroxine and TRAb, thyroid ultrasound and orbital computed tomography. About this clonotype: Its target is unknown.

Study-level findings and limits: The model forecast ophthalmopathy, anticipating it by a median about 7 months before onset.

The chain carries TRBV29-1 and TRBJ2-1; TRBD2 matches at 9 bases. The specimen was blood. This clonotype was sampled from a woman in her 30s with Graves' hyperthyroidism that later progressed to Graves' ophthalmopathy. CDR3 in amino acids: CSVLAGDYNEQFF. CDR3 nucleotides: TGCAGCGTTTTAGCGGGAGACTACAATGAGCAGTTCTTC.